One sample yielded the 3 T cell receptor beta chains listed below, sequenced in a study of blood T cell repertoires in COVID-19. The repertoire was sequenced with immunoSEQ multiplex PCR; TCRdb's copy has only in-frame clones and lacks some. The table has roughly 180,000 clones, 80% to 90% seen once. Sample: peripheral blood. Source of these receptors: a man between 60 and 70 years old with acute or convalescent COVID-19.

The chain is built from TRBV28 and TRBJ2-7; tentative D call: TRBD2 (7 bases). Germline V CDR1 and CDR2: MDHEN, SYDVKM. CDR3 size: 15 residues. V lost 4 bases and J 3 bases, leaving 16 bases between the germline ends. CDR3: CASSYGGAEYYEQYF. As DNA, the CDR3 is TGTGCCAGCAGTTATGGGGGGGCAGAATACTACGAGCAGTACTTC.

This clone was detected only once. The genes are TRBV6-1 and TRBJ2-3; 14 bases map to TRBD2. The CDR3 contains 17 residues. The J segment lost 5 bases and the V segment lost 4 bases, leaving 8 bases of the junction unmatched. Per the germline V gene, CDR1 is MNHNS and CDR2 is SASEGT. CDR3 DNA sequence: TGTGCCAGCAGTGTACGACTAGCGGGAGGGGTCAGAGATACGCAGTATTTT. Translating gives CASSVRLAGGVRDTQYF.

Concerning this clone itself: Other DNA sequences in this specimen translate into the identical CDR3. In nucleotides, the CDR3 is TGTGCCAGCTCAACTAGCGGGACTGAAGCTTTCTTT. Its translation is CASSTSGTEAFF. This chain connects TRBV18 to TRBJ1-1; D is unclear. The V end lost 5 bases, the J end lost 5 bases, and 9 bases lay between the germline ends. This CDR3 spans 12 amino acids. Germline CDR1 reads KGHSH; CDR2 reads LQKENI. Complete variable domain (other parts from reference TRBV18 and TRBJ1-1): NAGVMQNPRHLVRRRGQEARLRCSPMKGHSHVYWYRQLPEEGLKFMVYLQKENIIDESGMPKERFSAEFPKEGPSILRIQQVVRGDSAAYFCASSTSGTEAFFGQGTRLTVV.